The 18 T cell receptor beta chains below all came from one sample that was sequenced in a study of cytomegalovirus exposure and HLA in healthy donors. 13 Jbeta primers and 60 Vbeta primers were used for the PCR. Method: immunoSEQ multiplex PCR; TCRdb's copy keeps in-frame clones and lacks some. The table lists about 180,000 clones, about three quarters of them singletons. Sample: PBMCs. The receptors here all came from a man younger than 30 in good health and CMV-seronegative.

The chain links TRBV5-6 to TRBJ2-1; the D gene is possibly TRBD2 (6 bases). Germline values: CDR1 SGHDT, CDR2 YYEEEE. CDR3 size: 15 residues. Trimming pared 0 bases from V and 9 bases from J, leaving 16 bases between. The CDR3 loop is CASSLGGAGVPEQFF. For the CDR3, the DNA is TGTGCCAGCAGCTTGGGCGGGGCAGGCGTCCCTGAGCAGTTCTTC.

Only a few counts were recorded for this clone. The chain joins TRBV14 to TRBJ2-7; TRBD2 aligns across 8 bases. The CDR3 extends over 16 amino acids. The junction had 8 bases not matched to a gene; V was cut back by 0 bases and J by 4 bases. Germline loops: CDR1 SGHDN, CDR2 FVKESK. CDR3 residues: CASSQDRRGGRYEQYF. The CDR3 coding sequence is TGTGCCAGCAGCCAAGATCGACGGGGGGGCCGGTACGAGCAGTACTTC.

The rearrangement links TRBV7-8 to TRBJ2-1, with D possibly being TRBD1 (7 bases). Per germline, CDR1 SGHVS and CDR2 FQNEAQ. The CDR3 is 15 residues long. V lost 8 bases and J 2 bases, leaving 16 bases between the germline ends. CDR3 in DNA: TGTGCCAGCTTCGGGGGTCAGGGGGCCTACAATGAGCAGTTCTTC. It codes for CASFGGQGAYNEQFF. The full variable domain, rest sourced from reference TRBV7-8 and TRBJ2-1, is GAGVSQSPRYKVAKRGQDVALRCDPISGHVSLFWYQQALGQGPEFLTYFQNEAQLDKSGLPSDRFFAERPEGSVSTLKIQRTQQEDSAVYLCASFGGQGAYNEQFFGPGTRLTVL.

The genes are TRBV5-6 and TRBJ2-1, with D possibly TRBD1 on 6 matching bases. This CDR3 has 15 amino acids. Trimming removed 0 bases at V and 2 bases at J, with 9 bases between. The germline V gene encodes CDR1 SGHDT and CDR2 YYEEEE. Here the CDR3 reads CASSLAGGTYNEQFF. The CDR3 DNA reads as TGTGCCAGCAGCTTGGCTGGGGGCACCTACAATGAGCAGTTCTTC.

This chain connects TRBV5-4 to TRBJ2-3, with TRBD1 identical over 9 bases. V was pared by 6 bases and J by 0 bases, with 2 bases of the junction left unmatched. Germline V CDR1 and CDR2: SGHNT, YYREEE (reference sequence). The CDR3 has 14 residues. DNA for the CDR3: TGTGCCAGCACCGGGACAGGGAGCACAGATACGCAGTATTTT. Encoded protein: CASTGTGSTDTQYF.

The V call is TRBV6-6, the J call TRBJ2-5; 10 bases are shared with TRBD2. CDR1 is MNHNY and CDR2 is SVGAGI in the germline V gene (reference sequence). CDR3 length: 16 amino acids. Trimming removed 0 bases from V and 5 bases from J; junction bases left unmatched: 6. The chain's CDR3 is CASSYSASGSWETQYF. In DNA, the CDR3 is TGTGCCAGCAGTTACTCGGCTAGCGGGAGTTGGGAGACCCAGTACTTC.

This sequence joins TRBV2 and TRBJ2-7; the D gene is possibly TRBD2 (7 bases). Germline V gene data show CDR1 as SNHLY and CDR2 as FYNNEI. CDR3 length: 17 amino acids. V was cut by 0 bases and J by 4 bases, with 19 bases left in between. The CDR3 DNA follows: TGTGCCAGCAGTGAAGCGGAGGGGGGGACTCGCATGTACGAGCAGTACTTC. Its translation is CASSEAEGGTRMYEQYF.

The V gene is TRBV9, the J gene TRBJ2-7; D call uncertain. The germline V gene has CDR1 SGDLS and CDR2 YYNGEE. This CDR3 region has 13 residues. Trimming removed 3 bases at V and 3 bases at J, with 10 bases between. The CDR3, as DNA: TGTGCCAGCAGCGCAGGCAGAGACTACGAGCAGTACTTC. Translating it yields CASSAGRDYEQYF.

This clone was counted between two and nine times. The genes are TRBV5-6 and TRBJ1-1; 9 bases map to TRBD1. Germline V gene sequence: CDR1 SGHDT, CDR2 YYEEEE. The CDR3 runs to 15 residues. V lost 4 bases and J lost 8; bases outside the gene matches: 12. In nucleotides, the CDR3 is TGTGCCAGCAGCCCCAAAAGAGTCGGACAGGGGGAAGCTTTCTTT. Amino acids: CASSPKRVGQGEAFF.

The V call is TRBV30, the J call TRBJ1-2; no definite D call. The V gene's germline CDR1 is GTSNPN and CDR2 SVGIG (reference sequence). The CDR3 consists of 11 residues. The V gene lost 4 bases and the J gene lost 4 bases, with 7 bases spanning the gap. The CDR3: CAWMSPYGYTF. In DNA form, the CDR3 reads TGTGCCTGGATGAGTCCCTATGGCTACACCTTC.

V gene TRBV30 combines with J gene TRBJ1-5, with TRBD1 matching over 8 bases. This CDR3 is 17 amino acids long. Trimming at V came to 4 bases and at J to 0 bases, leaving 11 bases not matched to a gene. CDR1 and CDR2 (germline): GTSNPN, SVGIG (reference sequence). This CDR3 reads CAWNPGQVVDSNQPQHF. In DNA form, the CDR3 reads TGTGCCTGGAATCCGGGACAGGTAGTTGATAGCAATCAGCCCCAGCATTTT.

The chain recombines TRBV9 with TRBJ1-4, with 8 bases lining up with TRBD1. This CDR3 comprises 14 residues. CDR1 and CDR2 from the germline V gene are SGDLS and YYNGEE. V was clipped by 2 bases and J by 8 bases; unmatched bases: 5. DNA of the CDR3: TGTGCCAGCAGCGTGGACAGGGTCGAGGAAAAACTGTTTTTT. Translated, it gives CASSVDRVEEKLFF.

The sample holds a few counts of this clone. The chain has TRBV7-2 and TRBJ1-2; 9 positions agree with TRBD1. Looked up from germline, CDR1 is SGHTA and CDR2 is FQGNSA. Unmatched junction bases numbered 7, after V lost 5 bases and J lost 0 bases. This CDR3 is 16 amino acids long. The CDR3 loop is CASSLTGQGANYGYTF. The CDR3 DNA reads TGTGCCAGCAGCCTGACGGGACAGGGTGCTAACTATGGCTACACCTTC.

This clone was seen just once. The chain uses TRBV20-1 and TRBJ1-2; D ambiguous. The CDR3 consists of 10 residues. Trimming left V 8 bases short and J 7 bases short, with 11 bases between. Germline loops: CDR1 DFQATT, CDR2 SNEGSKA (reference sequence). DNA for the CDR3: TGCAGTCTATATACCTCTGGCTACACCTTC. Amino acid sequence: CSLYTSGYTF.

Note on this clone: The same CDR3 can be traced to other DNA sequences in this sample. V is TRBV27 and J is TRBJ1-1; D perhaps matches TRBD1 (6 bases). The germline V gene has CDR1 MNHEY and CDR2 SMNVEV (reference sequence). V lost 2 bases and J 1 base, leaving 8 bases between the germline ends. The CDR3 is 14 residues long. The CDR3 region has the DNA TGTGCCAGCAGTTTAGGGGGCCCGAACACTGAAGCTTTCTTT. Amino acids: CASSLGGPNTEAFF.

The J gene is TRBJ1-5, the V gene TRBV28, with D hard to call. From germline, CDR1 is MDHEN and CDR2 SYDVKM. The CDR3 is 11 amino acids. Trimming cost V 6 bases and J 7 bases, with 7 bases left between them. Here the CDR3 DNA reads TGTGCCAGCAGAGGGAGCCAGCCCCAGCATTTT. Translation gives CASRGSQPQHF.

The chain combines TRBV15 with TRBJ1-2; 7 bases line up with TRBD1. The V segment lost 4 bases and the J segment 0 bases; nucleotides outside the gene matches: 8. This CDR3 comprises 16 residues. CDR1 and CDR2 from the germline V gene are LNHNV and YYDKDF (reference sequence). CDR3 sequence: CATSISGTAANYGYTF. The CDR3 region has the DNA TGTGCCACCAGCATTAGTGGGACAGCTGCTAACTATGGCTACACCTTC. Filled out from reference TRBV15 and TRBJ1-2, the complete variable domain reads DAMVIQNPRYQVTQFGKPVTLSCSQTLNHNVMYWYQQKSSQAPKLLFHYYDKDFNNEADTPDNFQSRRPNTSFCFLDIRSPGLGDTAMYLCATSISGTAANYGYTFGSGTRLTVV.

The chain has TRBV9 and TRBJ2-5; a possible D gene is TRBD1 (5 bases). The CDR3 covers 15 residues. CDR1 is SGDLS, CDR2 YYNGEE, per germline. Trimming pared 4 bases from V and 4 bases from J, leaving 17 bases between. The CDR3 nucleotides are TGTGCCAGCAGCTTCCAGGGATTCGGCGGAGAGACCCAGTACTTC. It yields the protein CASSFQGFGGETQYF.